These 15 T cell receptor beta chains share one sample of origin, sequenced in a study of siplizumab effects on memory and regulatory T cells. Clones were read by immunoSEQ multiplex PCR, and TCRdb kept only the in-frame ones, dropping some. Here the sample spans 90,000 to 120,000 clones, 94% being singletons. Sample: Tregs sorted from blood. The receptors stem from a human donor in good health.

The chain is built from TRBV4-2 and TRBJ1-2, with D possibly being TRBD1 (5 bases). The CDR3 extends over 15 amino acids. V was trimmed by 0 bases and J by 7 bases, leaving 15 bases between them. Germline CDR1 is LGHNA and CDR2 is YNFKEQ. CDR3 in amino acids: CASSQDTREAFGYTF. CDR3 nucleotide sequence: TGTGCCAGCAGCCAAGATACCAGGGAAGCCTTTGGCTACACCTTC.

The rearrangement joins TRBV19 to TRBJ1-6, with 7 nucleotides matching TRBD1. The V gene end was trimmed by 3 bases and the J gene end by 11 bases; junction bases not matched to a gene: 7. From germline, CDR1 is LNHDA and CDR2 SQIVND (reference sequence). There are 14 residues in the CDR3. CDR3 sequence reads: CASSMGDSKTPLHF. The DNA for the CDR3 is TGTGCCAGTAGTATGGGGGACAGCAAGACACCCCTCCACTTT.

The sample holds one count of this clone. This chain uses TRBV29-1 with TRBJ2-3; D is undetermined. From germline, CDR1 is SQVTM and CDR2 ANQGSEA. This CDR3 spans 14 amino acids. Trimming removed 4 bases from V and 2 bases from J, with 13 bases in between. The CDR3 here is CSVGPAAITDTQYF. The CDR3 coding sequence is TGCAGCGTTGGGCCCGCTGCTATCACAGATACGCAGTATTTT.

Here the CDR3 reads CASSLRFGSNEQFF. CDR3 coding DNA: TGCGCCAGCAGCTTGAGGTTCGGGAGCAATGAGCAGTTCTTC. The chain uses TRBV5-1 and TRBJ2-1; a weak D match, TRBD2 (6 bases). Germline V gene sequence: CDR1 SGHRS, CDR2 YFSETQ. This CDR3 is built from 14 residues. V dropped 1 base and J dropped 6 bases, with 11 bases sitting between them.

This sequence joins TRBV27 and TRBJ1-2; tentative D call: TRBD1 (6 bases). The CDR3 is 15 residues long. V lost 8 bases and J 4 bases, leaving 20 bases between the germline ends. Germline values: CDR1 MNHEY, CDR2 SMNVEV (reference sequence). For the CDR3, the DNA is TGTGCCAGCGCGGGACACCCTCGAGGAGGCTATGGCTACACCTTC. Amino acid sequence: CASAGHPRGGYGYTF.

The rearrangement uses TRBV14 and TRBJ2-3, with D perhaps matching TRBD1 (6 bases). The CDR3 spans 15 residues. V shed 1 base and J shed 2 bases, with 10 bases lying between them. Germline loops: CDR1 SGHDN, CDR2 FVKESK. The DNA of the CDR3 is TGTGCCAGCAGCCAAGTGAGGGGGTTCACAGATACGCAGTATTTT. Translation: CASSQVRGFTDTQYF.

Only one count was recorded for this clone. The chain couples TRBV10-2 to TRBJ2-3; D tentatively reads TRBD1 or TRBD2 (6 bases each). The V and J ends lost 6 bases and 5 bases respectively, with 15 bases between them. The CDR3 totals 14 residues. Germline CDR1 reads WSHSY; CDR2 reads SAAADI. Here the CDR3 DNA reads TGCGCCAGCAGGGTCGGGGGCGCGGAAGATACGCAGTATTTT. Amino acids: CASRVGGAEDTQYF.

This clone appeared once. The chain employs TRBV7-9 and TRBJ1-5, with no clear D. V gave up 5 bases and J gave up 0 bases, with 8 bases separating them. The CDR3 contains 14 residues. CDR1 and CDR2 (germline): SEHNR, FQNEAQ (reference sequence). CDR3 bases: TGTGCCAGCAGCCAAGCCCTTAGCAATCAGCCCCAGCATTTT. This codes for CASSQALSNQPQHF.

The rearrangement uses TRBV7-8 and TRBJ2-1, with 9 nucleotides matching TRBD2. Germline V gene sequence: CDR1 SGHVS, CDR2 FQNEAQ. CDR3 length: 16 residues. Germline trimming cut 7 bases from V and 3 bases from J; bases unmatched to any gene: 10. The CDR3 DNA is TGTGCCAGCACCCCGGGACTAGCTTTCGACTACAATGAGCAGTTCTTC. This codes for CASTPGLAFDYNEQFF.

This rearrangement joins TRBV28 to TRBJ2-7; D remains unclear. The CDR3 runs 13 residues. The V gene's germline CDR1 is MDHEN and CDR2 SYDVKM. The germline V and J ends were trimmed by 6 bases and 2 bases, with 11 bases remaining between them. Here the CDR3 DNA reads TGTGCCAGCAGAAAACACCAGACCTACGAGCAGTACTTC. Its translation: CASRKHQTYEQYF.

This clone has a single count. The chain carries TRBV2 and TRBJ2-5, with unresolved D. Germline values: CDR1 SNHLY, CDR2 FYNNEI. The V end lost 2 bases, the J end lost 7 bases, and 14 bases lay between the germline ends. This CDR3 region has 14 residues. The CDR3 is CASSENHLDGTQYF. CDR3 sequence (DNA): TGTGCCAGCAGTGAAAATCATCTAGACGGGACCCAGTACTTC.

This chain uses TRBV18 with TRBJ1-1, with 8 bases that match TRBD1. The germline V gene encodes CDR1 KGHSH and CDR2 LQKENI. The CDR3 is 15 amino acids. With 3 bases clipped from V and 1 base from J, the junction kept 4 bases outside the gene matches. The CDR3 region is CASSPKDRANTEAFF. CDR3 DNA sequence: TGTGCCAGCTCACCGAAGGACAGGGCGAACACTGAAGCTTTCTTT.

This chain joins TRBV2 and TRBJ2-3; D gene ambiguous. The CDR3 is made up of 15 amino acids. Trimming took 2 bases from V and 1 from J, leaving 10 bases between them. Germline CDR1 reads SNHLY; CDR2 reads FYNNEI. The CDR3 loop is CASSELVWGTDTQYF. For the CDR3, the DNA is TGTGCCAGCAGTGAACTGGTTTGGGGCACAGATACGCAGTATTTT.

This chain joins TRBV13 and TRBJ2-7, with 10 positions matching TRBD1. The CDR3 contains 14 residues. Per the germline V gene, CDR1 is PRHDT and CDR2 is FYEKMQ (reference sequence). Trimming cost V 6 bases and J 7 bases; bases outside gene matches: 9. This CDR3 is CASRLTGGEEEQYF. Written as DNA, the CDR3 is TGTGCCAGCAGATTGACAGGGGGCGAGGAGGAGCAGTACTTC.

In nucleotides, the CDR3 is TGTGCCAGCAGCTTAGCCTACTCACGGGGCCTAGATACGCAGTATTTT. It encodes CASSLAYSRGLDTQYF. The chain recombines TRBV7-3 with TRBJ2-3; D may be TRBD1 or TRBD2 (5 bases each). The germline V and J ends were trimmed by 2 bases and 5 bases, with 17 bases remaining between them. Germline V gene sequence: CDR1 SGHTA, CDR2 FQGTGA. The CDR3 contains 16 residues. Full variable domain (missing parts from reference TRBV7-3 and TRBJ2-3): GAGVSQTPSNKVTEKGKYVELRCDPISGHTALYWYRQSLGQGPEFLIYFQGTGAADDSGLPNDRFFAVRPEGSVSTLKIQRTERGDSAVYLCASSLAYSRGLDTQYFGPGTRLTVL.